The 7 T cell receptor beta chains listed next were all sequenced from one sample in a study of resident and recirculating memory T cells in vitiligo. Libraries were prepared by immunoSEQ multiplex PCR; TCRdb keeps only in-frame clonotypes and omits some of them. The table includes fewer than 80,000 clones, roughly nine tenths detected once. Sequencing was performed on blood. All receptors come from a male donor with vitiligo.

The chain couples TRBV5-1 to TRBJ1-2; 12 bases are a match to TRBD1. V was pared by 1 base and J by 4 bases, with 5 bases of the junction left unmatched. The CDR3 has 16 residues. Germline V CDR1 and CDR2: SGHRS, YFSETQ. This chain's CDR3 is CASSLSGTGGRYGYTF. The CDR3 DNA sequence: TGCGCCAGCAGCTTGTCCGGGACAGGGGGCCGCTATGGCTACACCTTC.

CDR3 protein: CAVQGNEKLFF. CDR3 in DNA: TGTGCCGTTCAGGGGAATGAAAAACTGTTTTTT. V gene TRBV10-3 combines with J gene TRBJ1-4, with TRBD1 as a possible D gene (6 bases). Germline V gene lookup returns CDR1 ENHRY and CDR2 SYGVKD. CDR3 length: 11 amino acids. The V gene lost 11 bases and the J gene lost 5 bases, with 9 bases spanning the gap.

This sequence joins TRBV5-4 and TRBJ2-1, with a tentative D call TRBD2 (5 bases). The CDR3 length is 15 residues. V was pared by 4 bases and J by 1 base, with 12 bases between. Germline lookup yields CDR1 SGHNT and CDR2 YYREEE (reference sequence). The CDR3 sequence is CASSLGGPSYNEQFF. The CDR3 nucleotides are TGTGCCAGCAGCCTTGGAGGCCCTTCCTACAATGAGCAGTTCTTC. The full variable domain, with the rest looked up from reference TRBV5-4 and TRBJ2-1, is ETGVTQSPTHLIKTRGQQVTLRCSSQSGHNTVSWYQQALGQGPQFIFQYYREEENGRGNFPPRFSGLQFPNYSSELNVNALELDDSALYLCASSLGGPSYNEQFFGPGTRLTVL.

The chain recombines TRBV4-3 with TRBJ1-5; D gene ambiguous. Germline lookup yields CDR1 LGHNA and CDR2 YSLEER. Trimming took 3 bases from V and 5 from J, leaving 14 bases between them. The CDR3 loop spans 15 amino acids. The CDR3 sequence: CASSQVHRSDQPQHF. CDR3 nucleotide sequence: TGCGCCAGCAGCCAGGTGCACCGAAGCGATCAGCCCCAGCATTTT.

J is TRBJ1-1 and V is TRBV11-2; the D is unclear. CDR1 is SGHAT and CDR2 is FQNNGV in the germline V gene. The length of the CDR3 is 16 residues. Between the trimmed V and J ends, which lost 2 bases and 1 base, there was a span of 14 bases. The CDR3 DNA reads TGTGCCAGCAGCTTATCCACCTTTAGCAAGAACACTGAAGCTTTCTTT. Amino acids: CASSLSTFSKNTEAFF.

The chain couples TRBV7-2 to TRBJ2-1; a possible D gene is TRBD2 (5 bases). There are 11 residues in the CDR3. CDR1 and CDR2 from the germline V gene are SGHTA and FQGNSA. V gave up 8 bases and J gave up 9 bases, with 11 bases separating them. The CDR3 loop reads CASGPLVEQFF. CDR3 sequence (DNA): TGTGCCAGCGGCCCACTAGTTGAGCAGTTCTTC.

Only one count was recorded for this clone. J is TRBJ1-1 and V is TRBV7-2; D unresolved. V was pared by 5 bases and J by 1 base, with 11 bases between. CDR1 is SGHTA, CDR2 FQGNSA, per germline. The CDR3 contains 14 residues. The CDR3 reads CASSPQNSNTEAFF. CDR3 bases: TGTGCCAGCAGCCCTCAGAATTCGAACACTGAAGCTTTCTTT.